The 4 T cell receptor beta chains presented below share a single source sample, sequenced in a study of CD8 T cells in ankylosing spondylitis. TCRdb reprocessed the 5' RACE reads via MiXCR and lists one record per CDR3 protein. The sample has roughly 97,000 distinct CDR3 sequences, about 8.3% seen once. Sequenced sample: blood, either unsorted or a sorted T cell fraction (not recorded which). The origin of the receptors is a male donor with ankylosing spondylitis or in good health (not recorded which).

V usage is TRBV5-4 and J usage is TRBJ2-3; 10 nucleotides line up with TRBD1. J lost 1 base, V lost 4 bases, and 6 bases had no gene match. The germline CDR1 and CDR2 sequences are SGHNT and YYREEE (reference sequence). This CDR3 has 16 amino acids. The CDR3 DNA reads TGTGCCAGCAGCCCAGCGACAGGGGGCCGCACAGATACGCAGTATTTT. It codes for CASSPATGGRTDTQYF.

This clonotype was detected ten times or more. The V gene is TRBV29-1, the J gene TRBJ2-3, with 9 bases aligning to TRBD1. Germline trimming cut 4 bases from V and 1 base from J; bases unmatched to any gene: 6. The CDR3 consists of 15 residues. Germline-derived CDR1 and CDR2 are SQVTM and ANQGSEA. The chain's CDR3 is CSVAGTGWGTDTQYF. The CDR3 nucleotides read TGCAGCGTTGCCGGGACAGGGTGGGGCACAGATACGCAGTATTTT.

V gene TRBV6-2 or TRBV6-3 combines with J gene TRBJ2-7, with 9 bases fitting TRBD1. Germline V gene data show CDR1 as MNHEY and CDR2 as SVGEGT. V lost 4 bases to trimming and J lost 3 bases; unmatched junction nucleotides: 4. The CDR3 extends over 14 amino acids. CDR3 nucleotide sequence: TGTGCCAGCAGTTGGGACAGGGAACTCTACGAGCAGTACTTC. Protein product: CASSWDRELYEQYF.

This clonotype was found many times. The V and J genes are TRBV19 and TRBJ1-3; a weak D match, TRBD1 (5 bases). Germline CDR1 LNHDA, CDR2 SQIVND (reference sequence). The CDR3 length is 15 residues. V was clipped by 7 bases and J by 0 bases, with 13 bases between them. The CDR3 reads CASKVGPTSGNTIYF. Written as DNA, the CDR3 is TGTGCCAGTAAGGTGGGACCGACCTCTGGAAACACCATATATTTT. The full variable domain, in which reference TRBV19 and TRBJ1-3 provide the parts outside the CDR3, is DGGITQSPKYLFRKEGQNVTLSCEQNLNHDAMYWYRQDPGQGLRLIYYSQIVNDFQKGDIAEGYSVSREKKESFPLTVTSAQKNPTAFYLCASKVGPTSGNTIYFGEGSWLTVV.